This entry is about one T cell receptor beta chain. Its matching antigen is unknown. Method: immunoSEQ multiplex PCR; TCRdb's copy keeps in-frame clones and lacks some. This table holds fewer than 13,000 clones, approximately 80% found once. The time point denotes: cycle 4 day 1 (C4D1), after six to seven weeks of nivolumab. Each patient's relapse followed autologous stem cell transplantation, and brentuximab vedotin exposure varied. CD4+ T cells were purified from thawed PBMCs by negative selection. Relapsed/refractory classical Hodgkin lymphoma patients had complete, partial or progressive responses. These data are taken from a study of PD-1 blockade in classical Hodgkin lymphoma. Study-wide results and limits: Compared with baseline, CD4+ but not CD8+ TCR diversity had risen significantly by C4D1. When nivolumab was started under 1 year after ASCT, patients were excluded. TCR diversity at baseline was reported to be reduced in newly diagnosed patients relative to healthy donors.

The receptor was isolated from a human donor with classical Hodgkin lymphoma. The specimen was CD4+ T cells from blood, collected before the fourth cycle of nivolumab.

DNA of the CDR3: TGTGCCAGTGCCCCCTGGAGAGTCTCTGGGGCCAACGTCCTGACTTTC. This translates into CASAPWRVSGANVLTF. The chain recombines TRBV19 with TRBJ2-6, with unresolved D. Germline CDR1 and CDR2: LNHDA and SQIVND (reference sequence). V was cut by 8 bases and J by 0 bases, with 14 bases left in between. CDR3 length: 16 amino acids.